This entry is about one T cell receptor beta chain. This entry belongs to a study of OX40 agonist ivuxolimab in advanced cancers. Germline CDR1 and CDR2: KGHSH and LQKENI. The CDR3 consists of 15 residues. Trimming stripped 3 bases from V and 5 bases from J, with 16 bases between. Sequencing used immunoSEQ multiplex PCR; TCRdb keeps in-frame clones, though not all of them. The table lists nearly 60,000 clones, over 80% of them singletons. Material: CD4+ or CD8+ T cells sorted from blood, obtained in a trial of the OX40 agonist ivuxolimab. V is TRBV18 and J is TRBJ1-1, with D uncertain. The receptor comes from an adult with an advanced solid tumor such as melanoma, head and neck, liver or kidney cancer. The CDR3 sequence: CASSPSPIPGTEAFF. The DNA for the CDR3 is TGTGCCAGCTCACCCAGTCCCATTCCGGGGACTGAAGCTTTCTTT.